Given below is one TCR beta chain in context. The antigen is unknown. The table came from immunoSEQ multiplex PCR; TCRdb's copy has only in-frame clones and leaves some out. The sample lists about 84,000 clones; about 90% were seen once. This record comes from a study of T cell responses to AZD1222 COVID-19 vaccine. Study as a whole: Pooled together were second doses at about 4 or about 12 weeks. Study results and caveats: Only a handful of people who got AZD1222 tested seropositive at baseline.

Germline V gene data show CDR1 as GTSNPN and CDR2 as SVGIG (reference sequence). The CDR3 is made up of 15 amino acids. The germline V and J ends were trimmed by 1 base and 0 bases, with 13 bases remaining between them. This chain uses TRBV30 with TRBJ2-7; D possibly corresponds to TRBD1 (6 bases). The sample in question was peripheral blood, obtained on day 0 of AZD1222 vaccination. This receptor was identified in an adult in good health. CDR3 sequence (DNA): TGTGCCTGGAGTGGGACAGCCGCCTCCTCCTACGAGCAGTACTTC. Protein sequence: CAWSGTAASSYEQYF.